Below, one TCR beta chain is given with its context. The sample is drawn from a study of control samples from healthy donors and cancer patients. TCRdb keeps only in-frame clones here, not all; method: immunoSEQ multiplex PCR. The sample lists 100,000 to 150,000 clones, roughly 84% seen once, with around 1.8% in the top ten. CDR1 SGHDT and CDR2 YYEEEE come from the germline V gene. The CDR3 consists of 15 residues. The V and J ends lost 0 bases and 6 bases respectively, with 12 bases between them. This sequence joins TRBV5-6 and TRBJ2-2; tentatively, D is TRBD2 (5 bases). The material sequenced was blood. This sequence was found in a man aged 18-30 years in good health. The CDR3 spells CASSLALPGAGELFF. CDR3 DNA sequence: TGTGCCAGCAGCTTGGCACTACCCGGGGCCGGGGAGCTGTTTTTT. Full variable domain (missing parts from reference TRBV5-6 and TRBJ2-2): DAGVTQSPTHLIKTRGQQVTLRCSPKSGHDTVSWYQQALGQGPQFIFQYYEEEERQRGNFPDRFSGHQFPNYSSELNVNALLLGDSALYLCASSLALPGAGELFFGEGSRLTVL.